A single sample is the source of the 5 T cell receptor beta chains below, sequenced in a study of T cell changes during pregnancy in multiple sclerosis (dated by TCRdb to between 2018 and 2020). Libraries came from the immunoSEQ multiplex PCR assay. Sourced from immuneACCESS, this table was stored by TCRdb with only in-frame sequences that have V and J called. A share of the clones is absent; for the studies checked, an unresolved V gene accounts for under half, and the remainder has no known explanation. The sample table lists about 60,000 clones, about nine tenths of them with a count of one. The ten largest clonotypes hold 1.3% of the sample. The sample in question was peripheral blood, obtained in the second trimester of pregnancy. These TCRs come from a female donor with multiple sclerosis, enrolled in a pregnancy study.

This chain joins TRBV4-2 and TRBJ2-7, with 7 positions matching TRBD2. This CDR3 is 17 amino acids long. J gave up 0 bases and V 1 base, and 9 bases lay outside the gene matches. Germline V lookup: CDR1 LGHNA, CDR2 YNFKEQ. CDR3 nucleotide sequence: TGTGCCAGCAGCCAAGTAGGTGGGCGGGGGAGCTCCTACGAGCAGTACTTC. This translates into CASSQVGGRGSSYEQYF.

J is TRBJ1-1 and V is TRBV6-5; D might be TRBD1 (5 bases). CDR1 and CDR2 (germline): MNHEY, SVGAGI. The CDR3 has 13 residues. V was trimmed by 6 bases and J by 4 bases, leaving 12 bases between them. The CDR3 reads CASRLGLITEAFF. In DNA, the CDR3 is TGTGCCAGCAGACTGGGACTTATCACTGAAGCTTTCTTT.

This clone was picked up one time. The chain uses TRBV19 and TRBJ1-6, with D possibly being TRBD1 (6 bases). V shed 4 bases and J shed 0 bases, with 19 bases lying between them. This CDR3 has 19 residues. Germline-derived CDR1 and CDR2 are LNHDA and SQIVND (reference sequence). In nucleotides, the CDR3 is TGTGCCAGTAGTAGACCGACAGGCCCGTTAAGCTCCTATAATTCACCCCTCCACTTT. It yields the protein CASSRPTGPLSSYNSPLHF.

J is TRBJ1-5 and V is TRBV5-1; D remains unclear. Trimming took 0 bases from V and 1 from J, leaving 11 bases between them. Germline V gene sequence: CDR1 SGHRS, CDR2 YFSETQ. CDR3 length: 16 amino acids. The CDR3 nucleotides are TGCGCCAGCAGCTTGGAAGGTCCGGGGAGCAATCAGCCCCAGCATTTT. Its protein is CASSLEGPGSNQPQHF.

V gene TRBV4-2 combines with J gene TRBJ1-6; 8 bases map to TRBD1. There are 15 residues in the CDR3. The germline CDR1 and CDR2 sequences are LGHNA and YNFKEQ. With V trimmed by 0 bases and J by 14 bases, 9 bases remained unmatched. CDR3 bases: TGTGCCAGCAGCCAAGACGACAGGGGTTCAGTATCCCTCCACTTT. Its translation: CASSQDDRGSVSLHF.